This is a list of T cell receptor beta chains from one sample in a study of blood T cell repertoires in COVID-19. TCRdb's copy holds only in-frame clones and misses some; the assay was immunoSEQ multiplex PCR. This sample has some 190,000 clones, with about four fifths found just once. The specimen was PBMCs or T cells enriched from blood (not recorded which). The receptors stem from a woman between 25 and 40 years old who had been exposed to COVID-19. The CDR3 runs from the conserved cysteine through the conserved F or W. Each record gives: D gene, clone size, J gene, V gene, CDR3 protein, CDR3 DNA. D genes are given only for firm matches. Rows may omit the clone size; those that give it use once, few, many or a size class.

d_call: TRBD1; clone_size: .; j_call: TRBJ2-5; v_call: TRBV9; cdr3_aa: CASSVTGTVESETQYF; cdr3_nt: TGTGCCAGCAGCGTAACTGGGACAGTGGAGTCGGAGACCCAGTACTTC
d_call: .; clone_size: .; j_call: TRBJ1-1; v_call: TRBV20-1; cdr3_aa: CSAPSVTEAFF; cdr3_nt: TGCAGTGCTCCCAGTGTAACTGAAGCTTTCTTT
d_call: TRBD2; clone_size: .; j_call: TRBJ2-1; v_call: TRBV27; cdr3_aa: CASSRMRTSGYNEQFF; cdr3_nt: TGTGCCAGCAGCCGAATGCGGACTAGCGGGTACAATGAGCAGTTCTTC
d_call: TRBD1; clone_size: .; j_call: TRBJ1-2; v_call: TRBV11-2; cdr3_aa: CASSPGGPIDGGYTF; cdr3_nt: TGTGCCAGCAGCCCAGGGGGACCCATAGATGGTGGCTACACCTTC
d_call: TRBD2; clone_size: .; j_call: TRBJ2-1; v_call: TRBV19; cdr3_aa: CASLEVAGGLGEQFF; cdr3_nt: TGTGCCAGTCTGGAGGTAGCGGGGGGGCTCGGGGAGCAGTTCTTC
d_call: .; clone_size: .; j_call: TRBJ1-2; v_call: TRBV6-6; cdr3_aa: CASSYSLTGTGYTF; cdr3_nt: TGTGCCAGCAGTTACTCCCTAACAGGGACTGGCTACACCTTC
d_call: .; clone_size: .; j_call: TRBJ1-4; v_call: TRBV11-2; cdr3_aa: CASSLGLGLGEKLFF; cdr3_nt: TGTGCCAGCAGCTTGGGGCTAGGGCTCGGAGAAAAACTGTTTTTT
d_call: .; clone_size: .; j_call: TRBJ1-2; v_call: TRBV5-1; cdr3_aa: CASSLGRALYGYTF; cdr3_nt: TGCGCCAGCAGCTTGGGCAGGGCGCTATATGGCTACACCTTC
d_call: .; clone_size: .; j_call: TRBJ1-6; v_call: TRBV7-5; cdr3_aa: CARSLALSRGRKGPLHF; cdr3_nt: TGTGCCAGAAGCTTAGCTTTGAGCAGGGGGCGAAAGGGACCCCTCCACTTT
d_call: TRBD1; clone_size: .; j_call: TRBJ1-4; v_call: TRBV19; cdr3_aa: CASSSRDRYNEKLFF; cdr3_nt: TGTGCCAGTAGTTCCCGGGACAGGTATAATGAAAAACTGTTTTTT
d_call: TRBD1; clone_size: .; j_call: TRBJ1-2; v_call: TRBV5-1; cdr3_aa: CASTSTGGAYGYTF; cdr3_nt: TGCGCCAGCACATCGACAGGGGGGGCCTATGGCTACACCTTC
d_call: .; clone_size: few; j_call: TRBJ1-1; v_call: TRBV5-4; cdr3_aa: CASSLAPTAPEAFF; cdr3_nt: TGTGCCAGCAGCTTGGCCCCGACAGCCCCTGAAGCTTTCTTT
d_call: TRBD1; clone_size: .; j_call: TRBJ1-6; v_call: TRBV27; cdr3_aa: CASSQTTGGNSPLHF; cdr3_nt: TGTGCCAGCAGTCAGACCACAGGGGGGAATTCACCCCTCCACTTT
d_call: TRBD2; clone_size: .; j_call: TRBJ2-5; v_call: TRBV30; cdr3_aa: CAWSARLAGYQETQYF; cdr3_nt: TGTGCCTGGAGTGCTAGACTAGCGGGGTACCAAGAGACCCAGTACTTC
d_call: TRBD2; clone_size: .; j_call: TRBJ2-2; v_call: TRBV10-3; cdr3_aa: CAINGGGDVGELFF; cdr3_nt: TGTGCCATCAATGGCGGGGGGGATGTCGGGGAGCTGTTTTTT
d_call: TRBD1; clone_size: .; j_call: TRBJ1-5; v_call: TRBV6-2/TRBV6-3; cdr3_aa: CASSSGQYNQPQHF; cdr3_nt: TGTGCCAGCAGTTCGGGACAGTATAATCAGCCCCAGCATTTT
d_call: TRBD1; clone_size: .; j_call: TRBJ2-1; v_call: TRBV7-6; cdr3_aa: CASSLGQGAYNEQFF; cdr3_nt: TGTGCCAGCAGCCTAGGACAGGGGGCGTACAATGAGCAGTTCTTC
d_call: TRBD2; clone_size: once; j_call: TRBJ2-7; v_call: TRBV5-1; cdr3_aa: CASSLTSGAYEQYF; cdr3_nt: TGCGCCAGCAGCTTGACTAGCGGAGCCTACGAGCAGTACTTC
d_call: .; clone_size: once; j_call: TRBJ1-1; v_call: TRBV11-2; cdr3_aa: CASSSGIWGGTEAFF; cdr3_nt: TGTGCCAGCAGCTCCGGGATCTGGGGGGGCACTGAAGCTTTCTTT
d_call: .; clone_size: .; j_call: TRBJ2-1; v_call: TRBV4-1; cdr3_aa: CASSQRGSSYNEQFF; cdr3_nt: TGCGCCAGCAGCCAGCGGGGAAGCTCCTACAATGAGCAGTTCTTC
d_call: .; clone_size: few; j_call: TRBJ2-6; v_call: TRBV3-1/TRBV3-2; cdr3_aa: CASSPRESLYGLTF; cdr3_nt: TGTGCCAGCAGCCCCCGGGAGTCTCTGTACGGTCTGACTTTC
d_call: TRBD1; clone_size: .; j_call: TRBJ1-4; v_call: TRBV27; cdr3_aa: CASRTGTGFEKLFF; cdr3_nt: TGTGCCAGCAGGACCGGGACAGGGTTCGAAAAACTGTTTTTT
d_call: .; clone_size: .; j_call: TRBJ2-3; v_call: TRBV11-3; cdr3_aa: CASSPSGLLTDTQYF; cdr3_nt: TGTGCCAGCAGCCCCTCGGGACTGCTCACAGATACGCAGTATTTT
d_call: .; clone_size: few; j_call: TRBJ2-1; v_call: TRBV5-1; cdr3_aa: CASSLTATRSYNEQFF; cdr3_nt: TGCGCCAGCAGCCTCACCGCGACTCGATCCTACAATGAGCAGTTCTTC
d_call: .; clone_size: .; j_call: TRBJ2-4; v_call: TRBV25-1; cdr3_aa: CASSPRSLLAKNIQYF; cdr3_nt: TGTGCCAGCAGTCCCCGTAGTCTCCTGGCCAAAAACATTCAGTACTTC
d_call: .; clone_size: .; j_call: TRBJ1-1; v_call: TRBV7-9; cdr3_aa: CASSRWVGQNTEAFF; cdr3_nt: TGTGCCAGCAGCCGATGGGTGGGACAGAACACTGAAGCTTTCTTT
d_call: .; clone_size: .; j_call: TRBJ2-5; v_call: TRBV7-9; cdr3_aa: CASSGGETQYF; cdr3_nt: TGTGCCAGCAGCGGAGGGGAGACCCAGTACTTC
d_call: TRBD1; clone_size: .; j_call: TRBJ1-5; v_call: TRBV19; cdr3_aa: CASTDRGIYSNQPQHF; cdr3_nt: TGTGCCAGTACGGACAGGGGGATTTATAGCAATCAGCCCCAGCATTTT
d_call: .; clone_size: .; j_call: TRBJ1-4; v_call: TRBV2; cdr3_aa: CASSVQGGGEKLFF; cdr3_nt: TGTGCCAGCAGTGTTCAGGGCGGGGGTGAAAAACTGTTTTTT
d_call: .; clone_size: .; j_call: TRBJ1-1; v_call: TRBV5-1; cdr3_aa: CASSVIGGHEAFF; cdr3_nt: TGCGCCAGCAGCGTAATAGGGGGACATGAAGCTTTCTTT
d_call: .; clone_size: .; j_call: TRBJ1-4; v_call: TRBV7-6; cdr3_aa: CASSLEPGFNEKLFF; cdr3_nt: TGTGCCAGCAGCTTAGAACCAGGGTTTAATGAAAAACTGTTTTTT
d_call: TRBD1; clone_size: .; j_call: TRBJ1-2; v_call: TRBV12-3/TRBV12-4; cdr3_aa: CASSRTGSGYTF; cdr3_nt: TGTGCCAGCAGCCGGACAGGGAGTGGCTACACCTTC
d_call: TRBD2; clone_size: .; j_call: TRBJ2-1; v_call: TRBV19; cdr3_aa: CASSQERGGPHEQFF; cdr3_nt: TGTGCCAGTAGCCAGGAGCGGGGGGGCCCCCATGAGCAGTTCTTC
d_call: .; clone_size: .; j_call: TRBJ1-4; v_call: TRBV9; cdr3_aa: CASSVVGTNEKLFF; cdr3_nt: TGTGCCAGCAGCGTAGTGGGCACTAATGAAAAACTGTTTTTT
d_call: .; clone_size: .; j_call: TRBJ1-2; v_call: TRBV18; cdr3_aa: CASSPLSGIRDGYTF; cdr3_nt: TGTGCCAGCTCACCACTTTCGGGGATCAGAGATGGCTACACCTTC
d_call: .; clone_size: .; j_call: TRBJ1-1; v_call: TRBV13; cdr3_aa: CASSSQGRTEAFF; cdr3_nt: TGTGCCAGCAGCTCACAGGGACGGACTGAAGCTTTCTTT
d_call: TRBD2; clone_size: .; j_call: TRBJ2-3; v_call: TRBV6-1; cdr3_aa: CASSVAGGVDTQYF; cdr3_nt: TGTGCCAGCAGTGTAGCGGGGGGAGTAGATACGCAGTATTTT
d_call: .; clone_size: .; j_call: TRBJ2-2; v_call: TRBV10-3; cdr3_aa: CAISADRTGELFF; cdr3_nt: TGTGCCATCAGTGCCGACAGAACCGGGGAGCTGTTTTTT
d_call: .; clone_size: few; j_call: TRBJ2-7; v_call: TRBV5-5; cdr3_aa: CASSRVPGAYEQYF; cdr3_nt: TGTGCCAGCAGCCGTGTCCCAGGGGCCTACGAGCAGTACTTC
d_call: .; clone_size: once; j_call: TRBJ2-1; v_call: TRBV6-5; cdr3_aa: CASRTRRAISEQFF; cdr3_nt: TGTGCCAGCAGAACAAGGCGGGCAATAAGTGAGCAGTTCTTC
d_call: .; clone_size: few; j_call: TRBJ1-6; v_call: TRBV25-1; cdr3_aa: CASRVGSPLHF; cdr3_nt: TGTGCCAGCCGGGTGGGTTCACCCCTCCACTTT